This T cell receptor (beta chain) was documented in a study of immune cell composition in non-small cell lung cancer. Study-level background: Tumours were mainly lung adenocarcinoma or squamous cell carcinoma.

Unmatched junction bases numbered 9, after V lost 5 bases and J lost 4 bases. The germline V gene encodes CDR1 MNHNY and CDR2 SVGAGI (reference sequence). This CDR3 spans 16 amino acids. Overall study results and limits: Smoking pack-years did not significantly correlate with tumour TCR-beta clonality. Squamous lung tumours showed higher top 10 clone scores and clonality than adenocarcinomas.

Repertoires were generated with immunoSEQ multiplex PCR, while TCRdb's copy carries only in-frame clones and drops some. Of 1,300 or so clones listed, around 90% were seen once; the top ten hold approximately 4%. As for this clone: Its specificity is unknown.

Sequencing was performed on lung tumor tissue. The rearrangement uses TRBV6-6 and TRBJ2-1, with 9 nucleotides matching TRBD2. This sequence originates from a human donor with non-small cell lung cancer. CDR3 coding DNA: TGTGCCAGCAGTCCCCGGCGGGAGGGCCCGTACAATGAGCAGTTCTTC. Its protein is CASSPRREGPYNEQFF.